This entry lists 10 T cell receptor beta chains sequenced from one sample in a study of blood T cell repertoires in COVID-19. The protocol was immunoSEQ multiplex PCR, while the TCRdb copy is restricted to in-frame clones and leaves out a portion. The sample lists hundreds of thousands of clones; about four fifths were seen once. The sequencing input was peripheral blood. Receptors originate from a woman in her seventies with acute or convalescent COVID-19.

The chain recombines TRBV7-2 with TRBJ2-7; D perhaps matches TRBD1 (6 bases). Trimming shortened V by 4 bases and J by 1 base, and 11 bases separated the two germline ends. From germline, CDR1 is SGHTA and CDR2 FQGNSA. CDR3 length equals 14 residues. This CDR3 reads CASSSGTLSYEQYF. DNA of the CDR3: TGTGCCAGCAGCTCCGGGACACTTTCCTACGAGCAGTACTTC.

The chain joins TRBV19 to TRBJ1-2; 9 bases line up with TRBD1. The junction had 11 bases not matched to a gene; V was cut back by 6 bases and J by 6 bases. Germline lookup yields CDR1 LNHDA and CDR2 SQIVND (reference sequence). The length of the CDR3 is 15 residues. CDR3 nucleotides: TGTGCCAGTAGCCTCACCGGGACAGGGAATAATGGCTACACCTTC. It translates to CASSLTGTGNNGYTF.

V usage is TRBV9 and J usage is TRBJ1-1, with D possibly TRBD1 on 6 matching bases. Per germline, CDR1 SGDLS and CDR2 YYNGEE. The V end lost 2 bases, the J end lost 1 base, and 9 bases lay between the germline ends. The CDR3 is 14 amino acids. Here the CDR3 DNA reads TGTGCCAGCAGCGTCGGACAGCCGAACACTGAAGCTTTCTTT. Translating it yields CASSVGQPNTEAFF.

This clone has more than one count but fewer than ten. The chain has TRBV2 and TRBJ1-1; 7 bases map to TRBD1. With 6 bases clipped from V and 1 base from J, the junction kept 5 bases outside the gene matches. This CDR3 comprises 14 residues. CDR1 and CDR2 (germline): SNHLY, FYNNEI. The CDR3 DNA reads TGTGCCAGCAGCCGACAGGGCCCGAACACTGAAGCTTTCTTT. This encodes CASSRQGPNTEAFF.

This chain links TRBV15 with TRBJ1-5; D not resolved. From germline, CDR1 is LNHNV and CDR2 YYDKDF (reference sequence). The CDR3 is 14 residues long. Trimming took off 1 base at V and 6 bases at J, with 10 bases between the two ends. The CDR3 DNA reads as TGTGCCACCAGCAGAGTTTCCCGGGTTCAGCCCCAGCATTTT. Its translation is CATSRVSRVQPQHF.

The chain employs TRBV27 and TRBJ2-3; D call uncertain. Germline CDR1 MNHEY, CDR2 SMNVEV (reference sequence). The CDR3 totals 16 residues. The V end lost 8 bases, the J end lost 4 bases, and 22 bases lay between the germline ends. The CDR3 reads CASFRGGVSVPDTQYF. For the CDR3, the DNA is TGTGCCAGCTTTAGAGGTGGAGTTTCTGTTCCAGATACGCAGTATTTT.

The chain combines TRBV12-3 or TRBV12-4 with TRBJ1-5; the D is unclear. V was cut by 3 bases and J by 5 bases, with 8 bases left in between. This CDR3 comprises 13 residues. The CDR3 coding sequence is TGTGCCAGCAGTTTGAGCGGGGATCAGCCCCAGCATTTT. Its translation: CASSLSGDQPQHF.

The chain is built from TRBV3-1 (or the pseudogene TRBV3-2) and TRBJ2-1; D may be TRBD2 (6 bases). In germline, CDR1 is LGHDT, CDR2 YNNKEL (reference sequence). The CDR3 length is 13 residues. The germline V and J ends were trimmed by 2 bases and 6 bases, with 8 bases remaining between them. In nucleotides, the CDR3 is TGTGCCAGCAGCCAACTAGCGTCCAATGAGCAGTTCTTC. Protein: CASSQLASNEQFF.

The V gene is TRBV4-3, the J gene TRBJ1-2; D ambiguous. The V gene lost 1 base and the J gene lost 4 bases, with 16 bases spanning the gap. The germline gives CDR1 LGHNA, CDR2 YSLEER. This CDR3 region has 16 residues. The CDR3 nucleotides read TGCGCCAGCAGCCAAGGATCGCCAGGCGTTGGCTATGGCTACACCTTC. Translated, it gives CASSQGSPGVGYGYTF.

The CDR3 DNA sequence: TGCGCCAGCAGCCAAGACCCTCGGAGGGTGGGAGGAGAGACCCAGTACTTC. It encodes CASSQDPRRVGGETQYF. The chain employs TRBV4-1 and TRBJ2-5; tentatively, D is TRBD2 (6 bases). The germline V and J ends were trimmed by 0 bases and 4 bases, with 18 bases remaining between them. The germline V gene encodes CDR1 MGHRA and CDR2 YSYEKL. The CDR3 sequence is 17 residues long.